The present T cell receptor (beta chain) was sequenced within a study of identical twins. General study points: Weaker excess sharing between twins was seen in beta out-of-frame sequences.

Worth noting for this clonotype: Its antigen is unidentified.

A template switching step contributed a universal primer site, while unique molecular identifiers were present in the cDNA. TCRdb re-derived calls from the 5' RACE reads in MiXCR, one entry per CDR3 protein. The table records around 490,000 distinct CDR3 sequences, nearly 15% of them present only once. Another study also made use of these data, one on yellow fever vaccine responses in identical twins. That study adds: Each twin's T cell response to the vaccine was reported to look partly convergent and partly personalized.

The origin of this receptor is a woman between 18 and 29 years old in good health. Sequenced input: CD4+ T cells sorted from blood.

DNA for the CDR3: TGTGCTAGTGGCCCCGGCACAGGGACAGGCACAGATACGCAGTATTTT. It yields the protein CASGPGTGTGTDTQYF. V usage is TRBV12-5 and J usage is TRBJ2-3, with 7 bases fitting TRBD1. The CDR3 is made up of 16 amino acids. CDR1 LGHNT and CDR2 FRNRAP come from the germline V gene. V lost 6 bases, J lost 1 base, and 10 bases stayed unmatched.